The source of this TCR beta chain is a study of blood T cell repertoires in COVID-19. Study context: Acute and convalescent COVID-19 samples came from the United States, Italy and Spain. PBMCs, B-cell-depleted T cells, or T cells were the source of the cDNA or gDNA that made up the material.

This CDR3 is 12 amino acids long. V was pared by 6 bases and J by 8 bases, with 13 bases between. The germline CDR1 and CDR2 sequences are LNHDA and SQIVND (reference sequence). Per the original methods: Reference gene primer amplification in the assay estimated nucleated cell counts. Some clones are missing from TCRdb's copy, which holds only in-frame ones; the method was immunoSEQ multiplex PCR. V and J calls and clone size are given by that table; D and trimming were obtained from the DNA. The profile shows fewer than 150,000 clones, roughly 82% of them singletons. This clonotype was sampled from a middle-aged woman with acute or convalescent COVID-19. Sequenced sample: peripheral blood. The chain couples TRBV19 to TRBJ1-2; D uncertain. CDR3 coding DNA: TGTGCCAGTAGCATCCTGGGGAGAGGCTACACCTTC. Encoded protein: CASSILGRGYTF.